This T cell receptor beta chain was recorded in a study of PD-L1 blockade in urothelial cancer. This table comes from immunoSEQ multiplex PCR, and its TCRdb copy is limited to in-frame clones, with some not included. In the table there are 58,000 or so clones, around 84% of which are singletons. The TCR comes from a man aged 45-65 years with urothelial cancer. The sequences come from PBMCs, collected around atezolizumab (anti-PD-L1) treatment.

The CDR3 DNA sequence: TGTGCCAGTAGTATAGGCCCGGACATCTGGACCGGGGAGCTGTTTTTT. It translates to CASSIGPDIWTGELFF. The chain recombines TRBV19 with TRBJ2-2; tentative D call: TRBD1 (5 bases). The CDR3 is made up of 16 amino acids. The V and J ends lost 1 base and 5 bases respectively, with 14 bases between them. Germline V CDR1 and CDR2: LNHDA, SQIVND (reference sequence).